The clone carrying this T cell receptor beta chain was counted between two and nine times. No antigen is known for it. The data were obtained in a study of vaccination and CD4 T cells after COVID-19. Noted treatment: roughly ten-day PBMC culture with coronavirus spike peptide pools or control peptides (ViraFEST assay). Culture of two million PBMCs per well took place with about 10 IU/ml IL-2 and about 10 ug/ml peptide pools. Germline CDR1 MGHDK, CDR2 SYGVNS. V lost 6 bases and J lost 0, with 15 bases in between. This CDR3 region has 16 residues. Broader study findings: SARS-CoV-2-reactive clonotypes rose nonsignificantly, with the median going from about 20 to 38.

The Oncomine TCR Beta short-read assay was applied to DNA of cultured CD4+ T cells. TCRdb recomputed calls from the PCR reads with MiXCR, one row per CDR3 protein. This table holds about 16,000 distinct CDR3 sequences, 30% to 45% found once. The material sequenced was cultured CD4+ T cells from blood. The chain has TRBV25-1 and TRBJ1-5, with D possibly TRBD1 on 5 matching bases. The TCR sequence derives from a human donor with COVID-19. The CDR3 sequence: CASSPRGGNSNQPQHF. Written as DNA, the CDR3 is TGTGCCAGCAGCCCCCGGGGGGGGAATAGCAATCAGCCCCAGCATTTT.